This TCR beta chain emerged from a study of identical twins. This clonotype showed up just a few times. Template switching created a universal primer site, and the cDNA included unique molecular identifiers. TCRdb passed the 5' RACE reads through MiXCR, listing each CDR3 protein once. This table holds 300,000 to 350,000 distinct CDR3 sequences, over 9% found once. This CDR3 is 18 amino acids long. The V segment lost 1 base and the J segment 1 base; nucleotides outside the gene matches: 14. CDR1 and CDR2 from the germline V gene are DFQATT and SNEGSKA (reference sequence). These data also featured in a second study, about yellow fever vaccine responses in identical twins.

The source of this sequence is a woman under 30 in good health. What was sequenced was CD8+ T cells sorted from blood. This chain uses TRBV20-1 with TRBJ2-7; TRBD1 aligns across 9 bases. CDR3 sequence (DNA): TGCAGTGCTAGAGTACCCAACCCTACCGGGACAGGGTCCTACGAGCAGTACTTC. Amino acids: CSARVPNPTGTGSYEQYF.